The TCR beta chain described here comes from a study of cytomegalovirus exposure and HLA in healthy donors. This clone appeared a few times. Its cognate antigen is unknown. Regarding the study as a whole: In vitro testing confirmed three CMV-associated chains as specific for CMV antigens.

Primers: 60 Vbeta forward and 13 Jbeta reverse. TCRdb's copy holds only in-frame clones and misses some; the assay was immunoSEQ multiplex PCR. The sample consists of tens of thousands of clones, 7.6% of them appearing once. The V and J ends lost 6 bases and 6 bases, in that order; junction bases with no gene match: 12. The CDR3 covers 15 residues. Per the germline V gene, CDR1 is SQVTM and CDR2 is ANQGSEA. Specimen: PBMCs. This rearrangement joins TRBV29-1 to TRBJ2-5; TRBD1 matches at 11 bases. The sequence came from a man aged 45 to 65 in good health and CMV-seronegative. CDR3 sequence (DNA): TGCAGCGTCGCCGGGACAGGGGGTTATGAGAAGACCCAGTACTTC. It yields the protein CSVAGTGGYEKTQYF.